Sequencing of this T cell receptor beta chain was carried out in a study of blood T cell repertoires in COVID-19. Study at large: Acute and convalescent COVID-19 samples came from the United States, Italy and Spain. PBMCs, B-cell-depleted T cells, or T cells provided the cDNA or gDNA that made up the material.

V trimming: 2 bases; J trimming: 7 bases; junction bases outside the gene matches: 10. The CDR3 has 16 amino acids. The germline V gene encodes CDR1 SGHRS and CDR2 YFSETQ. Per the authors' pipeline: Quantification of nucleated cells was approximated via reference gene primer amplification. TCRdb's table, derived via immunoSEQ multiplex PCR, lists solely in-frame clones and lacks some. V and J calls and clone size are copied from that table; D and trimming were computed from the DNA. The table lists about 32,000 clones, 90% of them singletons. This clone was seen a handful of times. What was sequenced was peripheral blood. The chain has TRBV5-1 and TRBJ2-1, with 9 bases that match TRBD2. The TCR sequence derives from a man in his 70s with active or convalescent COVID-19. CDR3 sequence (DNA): TGCGCCAGCAGCTTTGGGACGTTAGCGGGAGTTAATGAGCAGTTCTTC. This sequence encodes CASSFGTLAGVNEQFF.